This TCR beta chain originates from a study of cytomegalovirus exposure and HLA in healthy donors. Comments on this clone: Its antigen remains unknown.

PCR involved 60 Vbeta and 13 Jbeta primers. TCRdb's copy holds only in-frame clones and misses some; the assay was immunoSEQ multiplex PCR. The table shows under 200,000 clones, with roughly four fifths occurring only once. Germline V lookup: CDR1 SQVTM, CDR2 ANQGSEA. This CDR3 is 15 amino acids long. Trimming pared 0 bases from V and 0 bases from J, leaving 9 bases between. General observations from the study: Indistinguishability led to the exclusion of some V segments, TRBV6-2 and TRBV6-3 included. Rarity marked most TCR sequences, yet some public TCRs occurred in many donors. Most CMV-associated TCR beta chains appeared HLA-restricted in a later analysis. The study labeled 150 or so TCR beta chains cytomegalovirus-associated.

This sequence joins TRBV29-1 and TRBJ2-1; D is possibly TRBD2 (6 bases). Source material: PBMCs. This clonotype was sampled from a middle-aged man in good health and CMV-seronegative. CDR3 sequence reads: CSVEEGGFSYNEQFF. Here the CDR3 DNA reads TGCAGCGTTGAAGAGGGAGGATTCTCCTACAATGAGCAGTTCTTC.